This T cell receptor (beta chain) was identified in a study of blood T cell repertoires in COVID-19. Method: immunoSEQ multiplex PCR; TCRdb's copy keeps in-frame clones and lacks some. The repertoire holds 250,000 to 350,000 clones, with about 90% as singletons. The receptor was isolated from a woman in her forties or fifties with COVID-19, enrolled during active disease. The sequenced sample was peripheral blood.

CDR3 amino acids: CASSLRVRTDTQYF. The CDR3 DNA follows: TGTGCCAGCAGCCTCCGGGTCCGCACAGATACGCAGTATTTT. The chain employs TRBV5-4 and TRBJ2-3; D gene ambiguous. From germline, CDR1 is SGHNT and CDR2 YYREEE (reference sequence). V was clipped by 4 bases and J by 1 base, with 10 bases between them. This CDR3 comprises 14 residues.